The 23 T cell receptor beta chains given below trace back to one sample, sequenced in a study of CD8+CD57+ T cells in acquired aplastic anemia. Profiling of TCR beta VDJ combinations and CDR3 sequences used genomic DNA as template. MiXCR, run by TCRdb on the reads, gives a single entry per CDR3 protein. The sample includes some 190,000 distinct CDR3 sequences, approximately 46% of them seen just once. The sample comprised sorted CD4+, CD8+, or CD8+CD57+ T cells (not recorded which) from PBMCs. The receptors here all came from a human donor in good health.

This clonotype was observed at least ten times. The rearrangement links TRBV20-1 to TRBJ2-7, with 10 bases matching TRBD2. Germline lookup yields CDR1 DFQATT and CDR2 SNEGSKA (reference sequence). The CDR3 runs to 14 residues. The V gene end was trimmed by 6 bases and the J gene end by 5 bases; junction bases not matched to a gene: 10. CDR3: CSAAPSGRGNEQYF. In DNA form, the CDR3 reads TGCAGTGCAGCTCCTAGCGGGAGAGGGAACGAGCAGTACTTC.

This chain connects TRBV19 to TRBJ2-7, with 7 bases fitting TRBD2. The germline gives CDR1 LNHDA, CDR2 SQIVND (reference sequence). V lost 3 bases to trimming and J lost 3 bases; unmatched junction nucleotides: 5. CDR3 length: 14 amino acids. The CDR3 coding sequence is TGTGCCAGTAGTATGGGCGGGGACTACTACGAGCAGTACTTC. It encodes CASSMGGDYYEQYF.

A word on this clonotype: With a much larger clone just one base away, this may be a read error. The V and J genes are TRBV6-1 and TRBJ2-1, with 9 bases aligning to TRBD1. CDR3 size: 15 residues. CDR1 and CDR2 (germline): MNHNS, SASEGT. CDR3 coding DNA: TGTGCCAGCAGGTTGTGGACAGGGGAAGGCGATGAGCAGTCCTTC. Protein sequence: CASRLWTGEGDEQSF.

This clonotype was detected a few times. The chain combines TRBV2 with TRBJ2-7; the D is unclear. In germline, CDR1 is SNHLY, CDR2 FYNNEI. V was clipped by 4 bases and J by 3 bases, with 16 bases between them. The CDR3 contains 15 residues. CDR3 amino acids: CASSALRQYYYEQYF. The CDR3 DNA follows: TGTGCCAGCAGTGCACTAAGGCAGTATTACTACGAGCAGTACTTC.

The CDR3 DNA is TGTGCCAGCAGTTACGGCTTCAGGCAGCCCCAGCATTTT. It codes for CASSYGFRQPQHF. This chain links TRBV6-5 with TRBJ1-5, with unresolved D. The CDR3 loop spans 13 amino acids. Per germline, CDR1 MNHEY and CDR2 SVGAGI. Trimming pared 2 bases from V and 7 bases from J, leaving 9 bases between.

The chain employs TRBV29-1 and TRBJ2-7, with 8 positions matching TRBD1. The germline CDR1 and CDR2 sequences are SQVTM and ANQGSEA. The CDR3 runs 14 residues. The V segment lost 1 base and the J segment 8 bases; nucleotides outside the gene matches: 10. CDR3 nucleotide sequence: TGCAGCGTTGAAGCAGGACAGGGTAGTTACAAGCAGTACTTC. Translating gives CSVEAGQGSYKQYF.

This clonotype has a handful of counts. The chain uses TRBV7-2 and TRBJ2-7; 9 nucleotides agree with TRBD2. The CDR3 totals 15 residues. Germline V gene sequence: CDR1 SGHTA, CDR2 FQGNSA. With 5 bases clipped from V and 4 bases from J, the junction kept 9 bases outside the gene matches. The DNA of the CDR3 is TGTGCCAGCAGCCCTGGACTAGCGACCATTTACGAGCAGTACTTC. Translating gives CASSPGLATIYEQYF.

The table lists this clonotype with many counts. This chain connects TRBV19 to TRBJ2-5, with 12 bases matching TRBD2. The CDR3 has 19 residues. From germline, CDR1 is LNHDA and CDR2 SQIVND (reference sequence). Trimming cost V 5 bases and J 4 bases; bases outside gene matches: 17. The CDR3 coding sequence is TGTGCCAGTAGTGGCGACCGGACTAGCGGGACCACCCGGGGAGAGACCCAGTACTTC. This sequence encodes CASSGDRTSGTTRGETQYF.

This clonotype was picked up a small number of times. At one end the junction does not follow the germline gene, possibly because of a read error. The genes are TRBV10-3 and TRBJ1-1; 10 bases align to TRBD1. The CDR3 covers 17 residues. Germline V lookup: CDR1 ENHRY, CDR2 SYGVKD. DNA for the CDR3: TGTGCCAGCAGTGAAAGGCGAAGGACAGGGGGTATAACTGAAGCTTTCTTT. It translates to CASSERRRTGGITEAFF.

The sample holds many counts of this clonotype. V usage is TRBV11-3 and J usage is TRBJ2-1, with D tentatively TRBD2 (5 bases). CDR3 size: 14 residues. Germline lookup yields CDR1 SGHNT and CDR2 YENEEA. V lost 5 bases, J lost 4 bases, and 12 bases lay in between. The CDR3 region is CASSPLGDYNEQFF. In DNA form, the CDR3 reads TGTGCCAGCAGCCCCTTGGGAGATTACAATGAGCAGTTCTTC.

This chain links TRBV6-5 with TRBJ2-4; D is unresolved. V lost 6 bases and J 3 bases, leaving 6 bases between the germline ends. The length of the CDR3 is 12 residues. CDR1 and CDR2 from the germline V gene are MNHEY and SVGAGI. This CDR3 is CASRYSKNIQYF. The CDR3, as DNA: TGTGCCAGCAGGTACAGCAAAAACATTCAGTACTTC.

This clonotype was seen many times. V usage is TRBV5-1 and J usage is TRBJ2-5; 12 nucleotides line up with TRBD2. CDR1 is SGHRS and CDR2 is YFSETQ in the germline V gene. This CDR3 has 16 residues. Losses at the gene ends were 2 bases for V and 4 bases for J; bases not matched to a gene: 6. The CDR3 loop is CASSFTSGRPPETQYF. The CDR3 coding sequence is TGCGCCAGCAGCTTTACTAGCGGGAGGCCACCAGAGACCCAGTACTTC. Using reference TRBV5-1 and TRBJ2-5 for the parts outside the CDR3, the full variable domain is KAGVTQTPRYLIKTRGQQVTLSCSPISGHRSVSWYQQTPGQGLQFLFEYFSETQRNKGNFPGRFSGRQFSNSRSEMNVSTLELGDSALYLCASSFTSGRPPETQYFGPGTRLLVL.

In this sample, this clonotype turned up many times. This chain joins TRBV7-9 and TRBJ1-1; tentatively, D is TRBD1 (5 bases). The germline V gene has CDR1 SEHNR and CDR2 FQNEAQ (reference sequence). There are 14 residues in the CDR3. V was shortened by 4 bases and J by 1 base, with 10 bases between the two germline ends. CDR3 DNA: TGTGCCAGCAGCTCAGGGACTTCGAACACTGAAGCTTTCTTT. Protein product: CASSSGTSNTEAFF.

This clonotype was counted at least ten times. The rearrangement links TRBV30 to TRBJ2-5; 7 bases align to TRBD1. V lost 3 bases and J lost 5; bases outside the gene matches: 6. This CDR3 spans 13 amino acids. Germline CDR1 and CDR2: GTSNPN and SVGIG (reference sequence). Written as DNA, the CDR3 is TGTGCCTGGAGGACAGGGTGGTTGGAGACCCAGTACTTC. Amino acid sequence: CAWRTGWLETQYF. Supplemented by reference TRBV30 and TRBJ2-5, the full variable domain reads SQTIHQWPATLVQPVGSPLSLECTVEGTSNPNLYWYRQAAGRGLQLLFYSVGIGQISSEVPQNLSASRPQDRQFILSSKKLLLSDSGFYLCAWRTGWLETQYFGPGTRLLVL.

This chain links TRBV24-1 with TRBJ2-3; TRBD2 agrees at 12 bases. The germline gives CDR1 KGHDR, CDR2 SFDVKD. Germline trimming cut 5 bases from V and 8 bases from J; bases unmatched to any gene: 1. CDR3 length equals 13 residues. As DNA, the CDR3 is TGTGCCACCAGTGTGACTAGCGGGAGTACGCAGTATTTT. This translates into CATSVTSGSTQYF.

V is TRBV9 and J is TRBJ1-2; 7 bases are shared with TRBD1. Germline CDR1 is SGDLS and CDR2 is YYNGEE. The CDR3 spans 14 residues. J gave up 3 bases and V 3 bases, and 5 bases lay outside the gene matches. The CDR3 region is CASSAITGDYGYTF. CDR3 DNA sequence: TGTGCCAGCAGCGCGATTACAGGGGACTATGGCTACACCTTC. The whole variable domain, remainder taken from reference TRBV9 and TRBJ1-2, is DSGVTQTPKHLITATGQRVTLRCSPRSGDLSVYWYQQSLDQGLQFLIQYYNGEERAKGNILERFSAQQFPDLHSELNLSSLELGDSALYFCASSAITGDYGYTFGSGTRLTVV.

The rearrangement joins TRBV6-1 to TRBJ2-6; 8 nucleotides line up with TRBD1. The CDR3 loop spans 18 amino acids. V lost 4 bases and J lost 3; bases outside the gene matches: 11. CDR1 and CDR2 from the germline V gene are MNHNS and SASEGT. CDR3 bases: TGTGCCAGCAGTGGGAAGACAGGGGAGTTCTTTGGGGCCAACGTCCTGACTTTC. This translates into CASSGKTGEFFGANVLTF.

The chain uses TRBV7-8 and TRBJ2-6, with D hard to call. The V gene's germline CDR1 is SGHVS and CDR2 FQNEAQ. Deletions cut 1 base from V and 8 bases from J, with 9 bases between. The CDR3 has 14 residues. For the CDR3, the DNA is TGTGCCAGCAGCTTAGACCCGGGTTCCAACGTCCTGACTTTC. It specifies CASSLDPGSNVLTF.

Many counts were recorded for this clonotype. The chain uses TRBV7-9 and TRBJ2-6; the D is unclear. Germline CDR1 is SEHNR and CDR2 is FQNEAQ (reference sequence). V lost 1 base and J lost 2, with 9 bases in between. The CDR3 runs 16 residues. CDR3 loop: CASSLEGKPGANVLTF. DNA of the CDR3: TGTGCCAGCAGCTTAGAAGGGAAGCCTGGGGCCAACGTCCTGACTTTC.

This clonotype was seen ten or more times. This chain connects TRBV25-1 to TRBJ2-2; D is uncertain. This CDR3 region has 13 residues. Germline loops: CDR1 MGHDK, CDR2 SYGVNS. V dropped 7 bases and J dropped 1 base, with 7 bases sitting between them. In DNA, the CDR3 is TGTGCCAGCATCCGGCAGAACACCGGGGAGCTGTTTTTT. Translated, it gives CASIRQNTGELFF.

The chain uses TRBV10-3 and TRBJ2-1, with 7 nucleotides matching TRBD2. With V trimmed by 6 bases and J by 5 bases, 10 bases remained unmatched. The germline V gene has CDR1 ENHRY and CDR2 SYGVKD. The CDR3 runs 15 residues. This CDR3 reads CAIRGRGLFHNEQFF. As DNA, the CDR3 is TGTGCCATCAGGGGGAGGGGACTATTCCACAATGAGCAGTTCTTC.

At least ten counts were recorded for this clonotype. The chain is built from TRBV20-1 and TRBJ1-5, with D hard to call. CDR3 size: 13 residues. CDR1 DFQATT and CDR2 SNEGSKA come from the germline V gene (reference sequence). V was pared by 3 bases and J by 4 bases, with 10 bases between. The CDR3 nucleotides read TGCAGTGCTAGTTGGGCAGGAAATCAGCCCCAGCATTTT. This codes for CSASWAGNQPQHF.

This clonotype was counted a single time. This chain's CDR3 is CASSGVGLPYEQYF. As DNA, the CDR3 is TGCGCCAGCAGTGGGGTGGGGCTTCCCTACGAGCAGTACTTC. The J gene is TRBJ2-7, the V gene TRBV5-1; maybe TRBD1 (5 bases). V was trimmed by 5 bases and J by 2 bases, leaving 14 bases between them. Looked up from germline, CDR1 is SGHRS and CDR2 is YFSETQ. CDR3 length: 14 residues.